A single sample gave rise to the 4 T cell receptor beta chains below, sequenced in a study of shared clonotypes between healthy human individuals. Some clones are missing from TCRdb's copy, which holds only in-frame ones; the method was immunoSEQ multiplex PCR. The data hold 330,000 or so clones, with around 67% observed a single time. The sequenced material came from memory CD4+ T cells sorted from blood. Subset given: CD45RA-negative fraction. The receptors were gathered from a man in his thirties or forties in good health.

This clone appeared a single time. This chain links TRBV6-1 with TRBJ2-3; the match to TRBD2 covers 13 bases. Germline CDR1 is MNHNS and CDR2 is SASEGT. Losses at the gene ends were 3 bases for V and 14 bases for J; bases not matched to a gene: 5. This CDR3 has 13 amino acids. The chain's CDR3 is CASSDGTSGNPYF. For the CDR3, the DNA is TGTGCCAGCAGTGACGGGACTAGCGGGAATCCGTATTTT.

V gene TRBV6-5 combines with J gene TRBJ1-1; no firm D call. CDR1 and CDR2 from the germline V gene are MNHEY and SVGAGI. Trimming removed 3 bases at V and 1 base at J, with 9 bases between. The CDR3 spans 14 residues. DNA for the CDR3: TGTGCCAGCAGTTATCGACAAGAGAACACTGAAGCTTTCTTT. As protein: CASSYRQENTEAFF.

In nucleotides, the CDR3 is TGTGCCAGCAGCTTACAGGGCTCTGGAAACACCATATATTTT. Amino acid sequence: CASSLQGSGNTIYF. The chain employs TRBV7-2 and TRBJ1-3, with D perhaps matching TRBD1 (5 bases). V dropped 2 bases and J dropped 0 bases, with 5 bases sitting between them. The CDR3 covers 14 residues. The germline gives CDR1 SGHTA, CDR2 FQGNSA.

The V gene is TRBV29-1, the J gene TRBJ2-7; the D is unclear. Looked up from germline, CDR1 is SQVTM and CDR2 is ANQGSEA. With 4 bases removed from V and 5 bases from J, the gap between germline ends came to 15 bases. The CDR3 covers 13 residues. The CDR3 DNA follows: TGCAGCGTTGGTCTTGGGCTTAGCAACGAGCAGTACTTC. Translated, it gives CSVGLGLSNEQYF.